This note documents a single T cell receptor beta chain sequence. The entry originates in a study of blood T cell repertoires in COVID-19. Study-wide background: The origin of the acute and convalescent COVID-19 samples was the United States, Italy and Spain. PBMCs, B-cell-depleted T cells, or T cells provided the cDNA or gDNA that made up the material.

CDR3 length: 14 amino acids. From germline, CDR1 is SGHRS and CDR2 YFSETQ. Trimming removed 4 bases from V and 5 bases from J; junction bases left unmatched: 2. Per the authors' pipeline: Amplification with reference gene primers provided the estimates of nucleated cell counts. Repertoires were generated with immunoSEQ multiplex PCR, while TCRdb's copy carries only in-frame clones and drops some. For V, J and clone size, that table is used; D and trimming come from the DNA. The data contain about 20,000 clones, roughly nine tenths of them singletons. The sample consisted of peripheral blood. The source of this sequence is a human donor in a cohort sampled during active COVID-19. This chain joins TRBV5-1 and TRBJ1-4; TRBD1 matches at 10 bases. CDR3 coding DNA: TGCGCCAGCAGCGAGGGACAGGGGAATGAAAAACTGTTTTTT. This sequence encodes CASSEGQGNEKLFF.